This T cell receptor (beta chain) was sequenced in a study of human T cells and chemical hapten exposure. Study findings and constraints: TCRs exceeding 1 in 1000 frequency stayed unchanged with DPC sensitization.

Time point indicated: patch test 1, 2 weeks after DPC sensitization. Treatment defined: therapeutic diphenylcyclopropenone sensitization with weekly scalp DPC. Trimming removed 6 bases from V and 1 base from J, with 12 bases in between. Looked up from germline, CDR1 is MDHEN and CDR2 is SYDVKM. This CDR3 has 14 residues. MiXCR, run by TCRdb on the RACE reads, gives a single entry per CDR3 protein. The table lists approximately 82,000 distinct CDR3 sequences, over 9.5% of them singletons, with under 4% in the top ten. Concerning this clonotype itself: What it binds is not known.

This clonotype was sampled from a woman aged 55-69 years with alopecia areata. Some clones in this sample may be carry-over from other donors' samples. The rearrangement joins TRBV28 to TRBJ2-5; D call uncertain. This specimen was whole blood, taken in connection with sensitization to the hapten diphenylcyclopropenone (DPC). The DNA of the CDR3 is TGTGCCAGCAGCCCTTCTTACGGCCAAGAGACCCAGTACTTC. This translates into CASSPSYGQETQYF.